Shown below are 9 T cell receptor beta chains from a single sample sequenced in a study of cytomegalovirus exposure and HLA in healthy donors. The PCR used 60 Vbeta and 13 Jbeta primers. Libraries were prepared by immunoSEQ multiplex PCR; TCRdb keeps only in-frame clonotypes and omits some of them. The sample consists of around 120,000 clones, roughly 80% of them appearing once. Sequencing was carried out using PBMCs. These TCRs come from a man aged 50-60 years in good health and CMV-seronegative.

The chain couples TRBV29-1 to TRBJ2-7; 9 bases are shared with TRBD2. Looked up from germline, CDR1 is SQVTM and CDR2 is ANQGSEA. The CDR3 consists of 16 residues. Losses at the gene ends were 3 bases for V and 0 bases for J; bases not matched to a gene: 9. The CDR3 spells CSVENSGGESSYEQYF. CDR3 DNA sequence: TGCAGCGTTGAGAATAGCGGGGGCGAGAGCTCCTACGAGCAGTACTTC.

The chain recombines TRBV28 with TRBJ2-2, with 8 positions matching TRBD1. The CDR3 totals 15 residues. Losses at the gene ends were 3 bases for V and 5 bases for J; bases not matched to a gene: 5. Germline CDR1 reads MDHEN; CDR2 reads SYDVKM. DNA of the CDR3: TGTGCCAGCAGTTTCAGGGGGCTAGGGACCGGGGAGCTGTTTTTT. Residues: CASSFRGLGTGELFF.

This clone was detected a few times. The gene calls are TRBV29-1 and TRBJ1-1, with 7 bases fitting TRBD1. The ends lost 1 base at V and 1 base at J; junction bases unmatched: 9. Germline assignment: CDR1 SQVTM and CDR2 ANQGSEA. The CDR3 covers 16 residues. CDR3 amino acids: CSVEGQGNIGNTEAFF. In DNA form, the CDR3 reads TGCAGCGTTGAAGGACAGGGAAACATAGGGAACACTGAAGCTTTCTTT.

The rearrangement joins TRBV30 to TRBJ1-2; 10 bases align to TRBD1. Germline lookup yields CDR1 GTSNPN and CDR2 SVGIG (reference sequence). Trimming took 5 bases from V and 3 from J; bases not matched to a gene: 3. The length of the CDR3 is 13 residues. Here the CDR3 DNA reads TGTGCCTGGCGGGACAGGGGAGACTATGGCTACACCTTC. Its translation: CAWRDRGDYGYTF. Combining the CDR3 with reference TRBV30 and TRBJ1-2 gives the whole variable domain SQTIHQWPATLVQPVGSPLSLECTVEGTSNPNLYWYRQAAGRGLQLLFYSVGIGQISSEVPQNLSASRPQDRQFILSSKKLLLSDSGFYLCAWRDRGDYGYTFGSGTRLTVV.

CDR3 residues: CSVAVTGGPEQYF. CDR3 nucleotides: TGCAGCGTTGCGGTGACAGGGGGGCCCGAGCAGTACTTC. The chain carries TRBV29-1 and TRBJ2-5; TRBD1 agrees at 9 bases. The end of the DNA is better explained by TRBJ2-7, so the J call may be wrong. CDR1 SQVTM and CDR2 ANQGSEA come from the germline V gene. The CDR3 totals 13 residues.

The V and J genes are TRBV6-5 and TRBJ2-7, with D unresolved. V lost 7 bases, J lost 0 bases, and 13 bases lay in between. Germline CDR1 is MNHEY and CDR2 is SVGAGI. CDR3 length: 14 residues. The CDR3 DNA follows: TGTGCCAGCATGACTTCCTCTAGCTCCTACGAGCAGTACTTC. This translates into CASMTSSSSYEQYF.

To note about this clone: At one boundary the junction diverges from the germline segment, which might be a read error. Other DNA sequences from this sample encode an identical CDR3 as well. This chain uses TRBV9 with TRBJ1-2; 9 bases are shared with TRBD1. The CDR3 runs 15 residues. The germline V gene encodes CDR1 SGDLS and CDR2 YYNGEE. The CDR3 spells CASSATGTGNGGYTF. The CDR3 DNA is TGCGCCAGCAGCGCCACCGGGACAGGGAATGGTGGCTACACCTTC.

A few counts support this clone. The chain couples TRBV7-9 to TRBJ2-4; D is unresolved. This CDR3 has 15 residues. Trimming pared 0 bases from V and 2 bases from J, leaving 8 bases between. Germline V lookup: CDR1 SEHNR, CDR2 FQNEAQ (reference sequence). CDR3 loop: CASSLAFSSKNIQYF. CDR3 bases: TGTGCCAGCAGCTTAGCTTTTAGTTCCAAAAACATTCAGTACTTC.

This clone has just a few counts. The genes are TRBV29-1 and TRBJ2-7, with 11 bases aligning to TRBD2. There are 13 residues in the CDR3. V gave up 5 bases and J gave up 9 bases; unmatched junction bases: 9. The V gene's germline CDR1 is SQVTM and CDR2 ANQGSEA. The CDR3 reads CSVYTSGSSVQYF. The CDR3 coding sequence is TGCAGCGTTTACACTAGCGGGAGTTCGGTGCAGTACTTC.